This entry lists 19 T cell receptor beta chains sequenced from one sample in a study of tumor-infiltrating lymphocytes in primary liver carcinoma. Co-extraction yielded RNA and DNA from 20-30 mg of unsorted bulk tissue. The researchers produced TCR beta cDNA from 500 ng total RNA with a constant-region primer. What produced the TCR beta libraries was three nested multiplex PCR rounds using slightly modified ARM-PCR. The first two PCR rounds used TRBV1-TRBV30 forward primers with a C-beta reverse primer, roughly 10 cycles each. TCRdb independently ran MiXCR on the multiplex PCR reads; one entry per CDR3 protein. The sample lists 75,000 to 80,000 distinct CDR3 sequences, approximately 70% occurring once. The sequenced sample consisted of tumor-adjacent normal liver tissue. Source of these receptors: a man aged 35-49 years with primary liver carcinoma and hepatitis B virus infection.

A word on this clonotype: A much larger clone lies one base from this, so it may be a read error. This rearrangement joins TRBV11-2 to TRBJ2-7; D may be TRBD2 (6 bases). Germline V gene data show CDR1 as SGHAT and CDR2 as FQNNGV. V lost 1 base, J lost 5 bases, and 15 bases lay in between. The CDR3 covers 15 residues. The CDR3 here is CASSLAGGNHDEQYF. The DNA of the CDR3 is TGTGCCAGCAGCTTAGCGGGCGGGAATCACGACGAGCAGTACTTC.

About this clonotype: A much larger clonotype is one base distant, so this may be a read error. The chain carries TRBV30 and TRBJ2-1; 12 bases line up with TRBD2. The CDR3 consists of 15 residues. Germline loops: CDR1 GTSNPN, CDR2 SVGIG (reference sequence). CDR3 coding DNA: TGTACCTGGAGTGGACTAGCGGGAAGGCGCAATGAGCAGTTCTTC. Amino acids: CTWSGLAGRRNEQFF.

This chain joins TRBV6-5 and TRBJ2-6, with D possibly TRBD2 on 5 matching bases. The CDR3 spans 15 residues. V dropped 4 bases and J dropped 2 bases, with 9 bases sitting between them. Germline V lookup: CDR1 MNHEY, CDR2 SVGAGI. The DNA for the CDR3 is TGTGCCAGCAGTTCAAACGGGGCTGGGGCCAACGTCCTGACTTTC. Translated: CASSSNGAGANVLTF.

This clonotype was detected many times. The rearrangement joins TRBV6-1 to TRBJ2-1, with 14 bases lining up with TRBD2. This CDR3 is built from 16 residues. The V gene's germline CDR1 is MNHNS and CDR2 SASEGT. V gave up 7 bases and J gave up 3 bases; unmatched junction bases: 5. CDR3 sequence: CASNKGLAGVYNEQFF. For the CDR3, the DNA is TGTGCCAGCAATAAGGGACTAGCGGGAGTCTACAATGAGCAGTTCTTC.

The chain is built from TRBV6-1 and TRBJ1-1; maybe TRBD1 (6 bases). Germline CDR1 MNHNS, CDR2 SASEGT. This CDR3 contains 14 residues. Trimming left V 7 bases short and J 1 base short, with 13 bases between. The CDR3: CASTTQGGNTEAFF. CDR3 nucleotides: TGTGCCAGCACTACACAGGGCGGGAACACTGAAGCTTTCTTT.

A single count supports this clonotype. It may be a read error: a sequence one base away is much more abundant. The CDR3 DNA reads TGTGCCGGCAGCAAGTTCACCGAGCGGGGGAGACTAGATACGCAGTATTTT. Translated: CAGSKFTERGRLDTQYF. This chain connects TRBV7-9 to TRBJ2-3; 8 nucleotides agree with TRBD2. The germline CDR1 and CDR2 sequences are SEHNR and FQNEAQ (reference sequence). The CDR3 runs to 17 residues.

A note on this clonotype: No conserved phenylalanine or tryptophan ends this CDR3, so it is likely a read error. CDR3 loop: CASSLELGGNQPQHS. The CDR3 region has the DNA TGTGCCAGCAGTTTAGAGTTGGGGGGCAATCAGCCCCAGCATTCT. V usage is TRBV11-2 and J usage is TRBJ1-5; tentative D call: TRBD1 (5 bases). The CDR3 extends over 15 amino acids. CDR1 is SGHAT, CDR2 FQNNGV, per germline.

This clonotype was recorded once. This chain joins TRBV11-2 and TRBJ1-1; D is unresolved. CDR3 length: 13 residues. V gave up 5 bases and J gave up 7 bases, with 14 bases separating them. From germline, CDR1 is SGHAT and CDR2 FQNNGV. This CDR3 reads CASSLVDNIEAFF. CDR3 DNA sequence: TGTGCCAGCAGCCTAGTAGATAATATTGAAGCTTTCTTT.

The chain has TRBV4-2 and TRBJ2-1; TRBD2 aligns across 7 bases. This CDR3 spans 15 amino acids. Germline V gives CDR1 LGHNA, CDR2 YNFKEQ. V lost 1 base and J lost 6; bases outside the gene matches: 6. CDR3 nucleotide sequence: TGTGCCAGCAGCCAAGGAGGCGGGAGTGGCAATGAGCAGTTCTTC. Translation: CASSQGGGSGNEQFF.

The genes are TRBV12-3 or TRBV12-4 and TRBJ2-7; D not certain. This CDR3 is built from 14 residues. With 1 base removed from V and 6 bases from J, the gap between germline ends came to 13 bases. CDR3 in DNA: TGTGCCAGCAGTTTAGTAGGCAGACCATTCGAGCAGTACTTC. Translated: CASSLVGRPFEQYF.

As concerns this clonotype: Being one base from a much bigger clone, this may be a read error. The chain is built from TRBV6-1 and TRBJ2-1, with D unresolved. This CDR3 region has 12 residues. The germline gives CDR1 MNHNS, CDR2 SASEGT. CDR3 in DNA: TGTGTCAGCATTCCGTCCTACAATGGGCAGTTCTTC. Its translation: CVSIPSYNGQFF.

For this clonotype: An end of the junction differs from the germline gene, which may be a read error. J is TRBJ2-5 and V is TRBV12-3 or TRBV12-4, with D hard to call. The CDR3 is 13 amino acids. The CDR3 here is CDSRTEIQETQYF. In DNA, the CDR3 is TGTGACAGCAGAACAGAGATCCAAGAGACCCAGTACTTC.

Points on this clonotype: The junction does not match germline at one end; this may be a read error. The chain is built from TRBV6-5 and TRBJ2-3; D is possibly TRBD2 (6 bases). CDR1 and CDR2 from the germline V gene are MNHEY and SVGAGI. The CDR3 is 12 residues long. CDR3 coding DNA: TGTGCCGGCAGTAGGGGCGCGGGGCCGCAGTATTTT. Protein: CAGSRGAGPQYF.

Concerning this clonotype: An end of the junction does not agree with germline; a read error may underlie this. The rearrangement links TRBV11-2 to TRBJ2-7; the match to TRBD2 covers 12 bases. Germline loops: CDR1 SGHAT, CDR2 FQNNGV. The CDR3 length is 18 residues. The DNA of the CDR3 is TGTGCCAGCAGCATAGTCCCCTGGGCTAGCGGGAGGGAGCGTGAGCAATACTTC. It is translated as CASSIVPWASGREREQYF.

A few counts support this clonotype. One junction end does not reproduce the germline sequence, and a read error may be involved. The genes are TRBV11-2 and TRBJ2-1; D gene unclear. CDR1 is SGHAT and CDR2 is FQNNGV in the germline V gene. The CDR3 has 11 amino acids. The CDR3 is CAISYLETQFF. The CDR3 DNA is TGTGCCATCAGCTATTTGGAGACGCAGTTCTTC.

CDR3 DNA: TGCAGCGCCGAAGAAGAACGGGACGGGTGCTACGAGCAGTACTTC. This gives the protein CSAEEERDGCYEQYF. The chain carries TRBV29-1 and TRBJ2-7; D may correspond to TRBD1 or TRBD2 (5 bases each). Germline V gives CDR1 SQVTM, CDR2 ANQGSEA. The CDR3 length is 15 residues. The ends were cut back, 7 bases at V and 3 bases at J, with 22 bases in the middle.

This clonotype was observed a few times. The CDR3 nucleotides are TGTGCCAGCAGCACAGGACAGGGGCAAGAGACCCAGTACTTC. This translates into CASSTGQGQETQYF. V gene TRBV5-6 combines with J gene TRBJ2-5, with 9 bases fitting TRBD1. This CDR3 has 14 residues. V lost 4 bases to trimming and J lost 2 bases; unmatched junction nucleotides: 3. In germline, CDR1 is SGHDT, CDR2 YYEEEE.

In the case of this clonotype: The conserved phenylalanine or tryptophan normally closing the CDR3 is absent here, so this likely arose from a read error. The rearrangement links TRBV11-2 to TRBJ2-1; D call uncertain. In germline, CDR1 is SGHAT, CDR2 FQNNGV. Trimming removed 0 bases from V and 4 bases from J, with 22 bases in between. The length of the CDR3 is 19 residues. As DNA, the CDR3 is TGTGCCAGCAGCTTAGATGGGCGATTCAACTGGACCCTTTACAATGAGCAGTTCTTA. This sequence encodes CASSLDGRFNWTLYNEQFL.

As regards this clonotype: Given a much more abundant clone one base away, this may be a read error. The conserved closing phenylalanine or tryptophan is absent in this CDR3, likely reflecting a read error. The chain has TRBV28 and TRBJ1-5, with D perhaps TRBD1 (6 bases). The germline V gene has CDR1 MDHEN and CDR2 SYDVKM. The CDR3 is 14 residues long. The V end lost 5 bases, the J end lost 0 bases, and 8 bases lay between the germline ends. The CDR3 DNA follows: TGTGCCAGCAGTCAGGGGCCTAGCAATCAGCCCCAGCATTAT. This sequence encodes CASSQGPSNQPQHY.